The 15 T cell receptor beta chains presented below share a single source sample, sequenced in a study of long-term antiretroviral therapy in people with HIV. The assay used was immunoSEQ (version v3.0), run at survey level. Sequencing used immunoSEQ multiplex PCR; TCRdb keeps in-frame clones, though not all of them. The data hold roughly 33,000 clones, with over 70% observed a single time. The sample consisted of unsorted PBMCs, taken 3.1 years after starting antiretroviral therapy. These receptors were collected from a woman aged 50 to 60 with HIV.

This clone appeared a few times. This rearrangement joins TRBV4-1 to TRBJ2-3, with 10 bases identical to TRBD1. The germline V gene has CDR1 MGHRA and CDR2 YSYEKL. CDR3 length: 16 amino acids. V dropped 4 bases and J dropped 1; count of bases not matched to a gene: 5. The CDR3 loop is CASSREGTGGTDTQYF. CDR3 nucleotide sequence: TGCGCCAGCAGCCGGGAGGGGACAGGGGGCACAGATACGCAGTATTTT.

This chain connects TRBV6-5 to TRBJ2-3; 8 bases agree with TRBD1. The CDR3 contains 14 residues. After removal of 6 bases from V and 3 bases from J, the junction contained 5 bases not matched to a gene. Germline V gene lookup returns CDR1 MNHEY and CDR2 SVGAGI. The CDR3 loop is CASSGQGGTDTQYF. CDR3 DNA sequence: TGTGCCAGCAGCGGACAGGGTGGTACAGATACGCAGTATTTT.

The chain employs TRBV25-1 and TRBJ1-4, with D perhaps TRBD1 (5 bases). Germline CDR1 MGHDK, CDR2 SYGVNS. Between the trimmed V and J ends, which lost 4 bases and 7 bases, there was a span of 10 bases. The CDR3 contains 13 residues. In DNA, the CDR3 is TGTGCCAGCAGTGGACAGCTGAGTGAAAAACTGTTTTTT. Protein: CASSGQLSEKLFF.

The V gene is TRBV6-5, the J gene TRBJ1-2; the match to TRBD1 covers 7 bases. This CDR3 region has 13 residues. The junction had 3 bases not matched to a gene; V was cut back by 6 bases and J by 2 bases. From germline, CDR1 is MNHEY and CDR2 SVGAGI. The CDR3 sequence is CASSPRGNYGYTF. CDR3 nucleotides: TGTGCCAGCAGCCCCAGGGGGAACTATGGCTACACCTTC.

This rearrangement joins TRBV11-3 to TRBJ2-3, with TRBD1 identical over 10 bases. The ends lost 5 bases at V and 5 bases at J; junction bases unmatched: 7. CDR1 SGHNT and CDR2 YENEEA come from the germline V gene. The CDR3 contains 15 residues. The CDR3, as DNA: TGTGCCAGCAGCCTCGGACAGGGGGGAGAAGATACGCAGTATTTT. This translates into CASSLGQGGEDTQYF.

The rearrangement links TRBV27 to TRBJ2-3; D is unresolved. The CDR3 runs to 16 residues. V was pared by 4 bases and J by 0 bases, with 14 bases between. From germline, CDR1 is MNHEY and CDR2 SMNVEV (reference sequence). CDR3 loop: CASSSLLVSSTDTQYF. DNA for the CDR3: TGTGCCAGCAGTTCCCTTCTTGTGTCGAGCACAGATACGCAGTATTTT.

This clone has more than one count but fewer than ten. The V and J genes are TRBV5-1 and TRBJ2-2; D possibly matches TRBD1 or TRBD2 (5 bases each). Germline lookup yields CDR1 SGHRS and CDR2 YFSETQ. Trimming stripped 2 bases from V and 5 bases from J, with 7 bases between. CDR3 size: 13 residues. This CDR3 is CASSFGGTGELFF. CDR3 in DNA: TGCGCCAGCAGCTTTGGGGGTACCGGGGAGCTGTTTTTT.

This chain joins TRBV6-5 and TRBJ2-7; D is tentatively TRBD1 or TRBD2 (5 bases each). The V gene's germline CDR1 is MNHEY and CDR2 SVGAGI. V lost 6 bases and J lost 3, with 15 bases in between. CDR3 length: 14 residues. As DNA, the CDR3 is TGTGCCAGCAGCTACCGGCGAGGGGACTACGAGCAGTACGTC. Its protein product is CASSYRRGDYEQYV.

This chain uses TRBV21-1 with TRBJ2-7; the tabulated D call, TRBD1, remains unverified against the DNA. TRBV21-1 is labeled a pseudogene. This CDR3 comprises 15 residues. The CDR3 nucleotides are TGTGCCAGCAGCCCTGGTGGGACAGGGTTGTACGAGCAGTACGTC. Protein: CASSPGGTGLYEQYV.

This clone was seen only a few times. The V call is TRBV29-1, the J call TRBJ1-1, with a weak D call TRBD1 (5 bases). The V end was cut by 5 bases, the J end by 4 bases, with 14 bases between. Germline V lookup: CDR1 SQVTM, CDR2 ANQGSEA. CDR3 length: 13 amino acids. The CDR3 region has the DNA TGCAGCGTTTCAGGGTGGGGAGGCACTGAAGCTTTCTTT. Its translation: CSVSGWGGTEAFF. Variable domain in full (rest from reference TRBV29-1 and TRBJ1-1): SAVISQKPSRDICQRGTSLTIQCQVDSQVTMMFWYRQQPGQSLTLIATANQGSEATYESGFVIDKFPISRPNLTFSTLTVSNMSPEDSSIYLCSVSGWGGTEAFFGQGTRLTVV.

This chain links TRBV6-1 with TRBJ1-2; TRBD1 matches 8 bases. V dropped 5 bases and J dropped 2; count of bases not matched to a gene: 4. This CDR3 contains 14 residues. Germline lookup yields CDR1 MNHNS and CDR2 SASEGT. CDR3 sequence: CASSTGQGNYGYTF. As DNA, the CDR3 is TGTGCCAGCAGTACCGGACAGGGAAACTATGGCTACACCTTC.

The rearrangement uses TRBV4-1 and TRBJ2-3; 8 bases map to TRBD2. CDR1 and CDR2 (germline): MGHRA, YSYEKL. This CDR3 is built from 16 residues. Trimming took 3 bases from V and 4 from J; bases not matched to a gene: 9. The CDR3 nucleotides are TGCGCCAGCAGCCACTACGGGACTAGTCTTCCAGATACGCAGTATTTT. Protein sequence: CASSHYGTSLPDTQYF.

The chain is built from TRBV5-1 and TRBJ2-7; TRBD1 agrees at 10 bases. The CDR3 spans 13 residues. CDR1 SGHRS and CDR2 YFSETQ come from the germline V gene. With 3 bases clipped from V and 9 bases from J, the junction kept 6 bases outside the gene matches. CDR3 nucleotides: TGCGCCAGCAGCTCTGGGGACAGGGGCGGGCAGTACTTC. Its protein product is CASSSGDRGGQYF.

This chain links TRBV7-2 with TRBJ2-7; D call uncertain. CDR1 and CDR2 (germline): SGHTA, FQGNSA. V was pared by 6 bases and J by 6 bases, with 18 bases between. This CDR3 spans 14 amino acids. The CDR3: CASRKRSLVGEQYF. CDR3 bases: TGTGCCAGCAGGAAACGGAGCCTGGTGGGCGAGCAGTACTTC.

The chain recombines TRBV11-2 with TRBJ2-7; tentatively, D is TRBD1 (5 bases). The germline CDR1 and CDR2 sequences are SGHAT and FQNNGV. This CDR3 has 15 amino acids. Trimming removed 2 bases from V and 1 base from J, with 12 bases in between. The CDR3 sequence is CASSLSFKGSYEQYV. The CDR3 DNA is TGTGCCAGCAGCTTAAGTTTTAAGGGGTCCTACGAGCAGTACGTC.